These 16 T cell receptor beta chains were all obtained from the same sample, sequenced in a study of tumor-infiltrating lymphocytes in primary liver carcinoma (dated by TCRdb to between 2016 and 2019). TCRdb lists the instrument as Illumina HiSeq 2500. A constant-region primer and ProtoScript II reverse transcriptase were used to reverse-transcribe TCRbeta-specific cDNA from approximately 500 ng total RNA. The TCRbeta libraries were prepared through three rounds of nested multiplex PCR following a slightly modified ARM-PCR procedure. Each of the first two PCR rounds ran for approximately 10 cycles and used multiplex TRBV1-TRBV30 forward primers together with a Cbeta reverse primer. TCRdb ran its own pipeline on the public reads, namely fastp trimming at Q25 and MiXCR clone calling, and kept in-frame beta chains. Every distinct CDR3 protein forms one entry, paired with its most common genes and DNA. The sample table contains fewer than 70,000 distinct CDR3 sequences; only one count was recorded for 60% to 85% of them. The top ten clonotypes cover roughly 60% of the sample.

Total RNA and DNA were co-extracted without cell sorting from approximately 20-30 mg of bulk tissue using the AllPrep DNA/RNA mini kit. The sequenced sample was liver tumor tissue from sampling region 2. The sample's cell subset or site label, in plain terms: tumor region T2, inferior pole. Receptors were obtained from a man in his forties with primary liver carcinoma and hepatitis B virus infection.

Concerning this clonotype itself: Its ends do not fully match the called genes, so a read error is possible. The chain joins TRBV6-5 to TRBJ2-3; TRBD1 matches at 7 bases. Germline CDR1 is MNHEY and CDR2 is SVGAGI. CDR3 length equals 15 residues. The CDR3 DNA sequence: TGTGCCAGCTACCGAGGACAGGCTAGCACAGATACGGAGTATTTT. It translates to CASYRGQASTDTEYF.

This clonotype appeared a few times. The V call is TRBV12-3 or TRBV12-4, the J call TRBJ2-1; no clear D gene. Trimming took 6 bases from V and 0 from J, leaving 9 bases between them. The CDR3 extends over 14 amino acids. CDR3 bases: TGTGCCAGCAGGTTCCAGACCTCCTACAATGAGCAGTTCTTC. The encoded protein is CASRFQTSYNEQFF.

On this clonotype itself: An end of the junction differs from the germline gene, which may be a read error. The chain combines TRBV12-3 or TRBV12-4 with TRBJ1-5; TRBD1 agrees at 7 bases. The CDR3 sequence is 16 residues long. The CDR3 coding sequence is TGTACCAGTAGTCCTACAGGGGCGGGGGTGAATCAGCCCCAGCATTTT. It codes for CTSSPTGAGVNQPQHF.

For this clonotype: An end of the junction differs from the germline gene, which may be a read error. The CDR3 loop reads CASSSPSPGTGKGQSSEAIF. In nucleotides, the CDR3 is TGCGCCAGCAGCTCTCCATCGCCGGGGACAGGGAAAGGTCAGAGCAGTGAAGCTATCTTT. This chain joins TRBV5-1 and TRBJ1-1; 9 bases align to TRBD1. Germline values: CDR1 SGHRS, CDR2 YFSETQ. The CDR3 totals 20 residues.

Details on this clonotype: One end of the junction is discordant with germline, which a read error may explain. This chain connects TRBV6-2 or TRBV6-3 to TRBJ2-3; TRBD2 matches at 7 bases. Germline lookup yields CDR1 MNHEY and CDR2 SVGEGT. This CDR3 contains 14 residues. CDR3 amino acids: CACSSMREPDTQYF. CDR3 nucleotide sequence: TGTGCCTGCAGCTCCATGCGGGAGCCAGATACGCAGTATTTT.

The CDR3 bases are TGCGCCAGCAGTCAGGTGGTCGATAGCAATCAGCCCCAGCATTTT. Residues: CASSQVVDSNQPQHF. This sequence joins TRBV4-1 and TRBJ1-5, with unresolved D. The CDR3 sequence is 15 residues long. The germline V and J ends were trimmed by 6 bases and 0 bases, with 12 bases remaining between them. Germline V CDR1 and CDR2: MGHRA, YSYEKL.

A word on this clonotype: The junction and the germline gene differ at one end; a read error may be behind it. The chain uses TRBV11-2 and TRBJ1-1; 8 bases match TRBD1. Germline assignment: CDR1 SGHAT and CDR2 FQNNGV. The CDR3 runs 15 residues. The CDR3 sequence: CASSPPTGADTEASF. The CDR3 nucleotides read TGTGCCAGCAGCCCCCCGACAGGGGCTGACACTGAAGCTTCCTTT.

This clonotype came up a few times. A junction boundary mismatches the germline segment, possibly from a read error. The rearrangement links TRBV4-1 to TRBJ2-1; D not certain. This CDR3 is 15 amino acids long. Germline assignment: CDR1 MGHRA and CDR2 YSYEKL. DNA of the CDR3: TGTGCCAGTAGCCCGCTCGGTAACAACAACAATGAGCAGCTCTTC. The encoded protein is CASSPLGNNNNEQLF.

Concerning this clonotype itself: A much more abundant neighbour one base away suggests this may be a read error. V is TRBV5-1 and J is TRBJ2-1, with D hard to call. CDR3 size: 14 residues. Germline-derived CDR1 and CDR2 are SGHRS and YFSETQ. V lost 0 bases and J lost 6, with 10 bases in between. This CDR3 reads CASSLGSASNEQFF. DNA for the CDR3: TGCGCCAGCAGCTTGGGAAGCGCCTCCAATGAGCAGTTCTTC. Using reference TRBV5-1 and TRBJ2-1 for the parts outside the CDR3, the full variable domain is KAGVTQTPRYLIKTRGQQVTLSCSPISGHRSVSWYQQTPGQGLQFLFEYFSETQRNKGNFPGRFSGRQFSNSRSEMNVSTLELGDSALYLCASSLGSASNEQFFGPGTRLTVL.

With regard to this clonotype: At one of its ends the junction is not consistent with the germline gene, which may arise from a read error. The chain has TRBV12-3 or TRBV12-4 and TRBJ2-7, with 12 bases that match TRBD1. The CDR3 is made up of 15 amino acids. CDR3 nucleotides: TGCGCCAGCAGCCAGGGGACAGGGGGCGCCTACGGGCAGTACTTC. Residues: CASSQGTGGAYGQYF.

CDR3 loop: CASSAAGDYTEAFF. The CDR3 DNA reads TGCGCCAGCAGCGCCGCAGGGGACTATACTGAAGCTTTCTTT. The J gene is TRBJ1-1, the V gene TRBV5-1; a weak D match, TRBD1 (6 bases). CDR3 length: 14 residues. The germline gives CDR1 SGHRS, CDR2 YFSETQ. Trimming took 4 bases from V and 5 from J, leaving 15 bases between them.

This clonotype was seen once. At one end the junction does not follow the germline gene, possibly because of a read error. The chain is built from TRBV11-2 and TRBJ2-2, with D tentatively TRBD1 or TRBD2 (6 bases each). The CDR3 length is 17 residues. From germline, CDR1 is SGHAT and CDR2 FQNNGV. This chain's CDR3 is CASSESSGDRRLREMFF. The CDR3 DNA follows: TGTGCCAGCAGCGAATCATCAGGGGATCGGAGGTTACGGGAGATGTTTTTT.

The chain joins TRBV12-3 or TRBV12-4 to TRBJ1-2; 11 bases align to TRBD1. Germline trimming cut 3 bases from V and 9 bases from J; bases unmatched to any gene: 9. The CDR3 is made up of 15 amino acids. CDR3 coding DNA: TGTGCCAGCAGTTTGGGGACAGGGGGAAGGTACCGCTACACCTTC. Translation: CASSLGTGGRYRYTF.

A word on this clonotype: An end of the junction differs from the germline gene, which may be a read error. The gene calls are TRBV6-1 and TRBJ2-3, with 9 nucleotides matching TRBD1. The J call is uncertain, as TRBJ1-5 better fits the DNA end. The CDR3 totals 14 residues. Germline V gene data show CDR1 as MNHNS and CDR2 as SASEGT. CDR3 amino acids: CARSEGQGTDTQHF. The CDR3 bases are TGTGCCAGGAGTGAGGGACAGGGCACAGATACGCAGCATTTT.

Concerning this clonotype itself: Germline is not matched at one junction end, which may reflect a read error. The chain combines TRBV5-1 with TRBJ1-1; D might be TRBD1 (6 bases). CDR3 size: 14 residues. The germline CDR1 and CDR2 sequences are SGHRS and YFSETQ. For the CDR3, the DNA is TGCGCCAGCAGCTTGTTCAGGGGAAGCACTGAAACTTTCTTT. It codes for CASSLFRGSTETFF.

This clonotype occurred once. This likely comes from a read error, as the CDR3 has no conserved phenylalanine or tryptophan at its end. V gene TRBV12-3 or TRBV12-4 combines with J gene TRBJ2-7, with 9 bases that match TRBD2. The V segment lost 9 bases and the J segment 9 bases; nucleotides outside the gene matches: 9. There are 12 residues in the CDR3. Here the CDR3 reads CASTAGGSVQYL. CDR3 in DNA: TGTGCCAGTACAGCGGGAGGCAGTGTGCAGTACTTA.